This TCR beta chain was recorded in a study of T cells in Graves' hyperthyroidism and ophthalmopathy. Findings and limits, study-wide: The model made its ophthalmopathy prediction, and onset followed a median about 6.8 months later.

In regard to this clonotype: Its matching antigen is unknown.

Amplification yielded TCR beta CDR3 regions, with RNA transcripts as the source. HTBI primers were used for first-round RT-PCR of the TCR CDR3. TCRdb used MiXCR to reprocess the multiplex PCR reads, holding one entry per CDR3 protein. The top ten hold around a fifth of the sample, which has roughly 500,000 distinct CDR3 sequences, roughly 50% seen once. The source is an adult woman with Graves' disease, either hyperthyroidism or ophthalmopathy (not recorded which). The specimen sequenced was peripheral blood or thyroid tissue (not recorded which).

The CDR3 reads CAIRETGGTEAFF. CDR3 bases: TGTGCCATCAGAGAGACGGGAGGAACTGAAGCTTTCTTT. The V gene is TRBV10-3, the J gene TRBJ1-1, with no clear D. Trimming took 6 bases from V and 5 from J, leaving 13 bases between them. The CDR3 is 13 amino acids. CDR1 and CDR2 (germline): ENHRY, SYGVKD.